This TCR beta chain was sequenced for a study of blood T cell repertoires in COVID-19. Study information: Material from acute and convalescent COVID-19 was sourced from the United States, Italy and Spain. PBMCs, B-cell-depleted T cells, or T cells were the source of the cDNA or gDNA that made up the material.

Participants came from about 24 US areas, aged roughly 18 to 95 years. Symptom resolution, clearance, or two negative PCRs marked the recovered donors of Cohort 3. The table came from immunoSEQ multiplex PCR; TCRdb's copy has only in-frame clones and leaves some out. The sample yields some 300,000 clones, nearly 90% seen once. Trimming cost V 0 bases and J 3 bases, with 12 bases left between them. Germline values: CDR1 SGHRS, CDR2 YFSETQ. The CDR3 loop spans 15 amino acids. This clone has more than one count but fewer than ten. The V gene is TRBV5-1, the J gene TRBJ1-2; D gene ambiguous. The sample taken for sequencing was PBMCs or T cells enriched from blood (not recorded which). This clonotype was sampled from a woman aged 30 to 39 who had recovered from COVID-19. The DNA for the CDR3 is TGCGCCAGCAGCTTGGAGGCAGGATCCTACTATGGCTACACCTTC. It specifies CASSLEAGSYYGYTF.